The clone carrying this TCR beta chain turned up a few times. Categorization into cohorts depended on clinical history that participants reported. Using immunoSEQ multiplex PCR, the repertoire was profiled, and TCRdb retains in-frame clones only, with some absent. This table has roughly 340,000 clones, approximately 90% appearing once. CDR3 length: 14 amino acids. Germline V lookup: CDR1 SSHAT, CDR2 FNYEAQ (reference sequence). Deletions cut 5 bases from V and 5 bases from J, with 15 bases between. This sample is part of a study of blood T cell repertoires in COVID-19. In the study overall: Both acute and convalescent COVID-19 samples were obtained from the United States, Italy and Spain. Sources were T cells, B-cell-depleted T cells, or PBMCs; the material itself was cDNA or gDNA.

The chain combines TRBV7-7 with TRBJ1-1; D remains ambiguous. Input material: PBMCs or T cells enriched from blood (not recorded which). This receptor was identified in a man younger than 35 who had recovered from COVID-19. The CDR3 nucleotides read TGTGCCAGCAGCCCCGGGGTGGTAGGAACTGAAGCTTTCTTT. Translation: CASSPGVVGTEAFF.